This T cell receptor (beta chain) was identified during a study of blood T cell repertoires in COVID-19 (dated by TCRdb to 2019 to 2021). The study in broad terms: Samples from collaborators originated in the United States, Italy and Spain and spanned both the acute and convalescent phases of COVID-19. The prospective study material was composed of cDNA or gDNA derived from T cells, B-cell-depleted T cells, or PBMCs. Deeply sampled blood TCRbeta repertoires from subjects exposed to, actively infected with, or recovered from COVID-19 were included in the dataset. A freely available public database, intended as a resource for researchers studying the immune response to SARS-CoV-2, is where the repertoires were released. The samples were drawn from two sources: the first 160 participants of the ongoing ImmuneRACE study, and 1,000 to 1,500 subjects contributed by 6 global collaborators. The sample metadata nearly always contained a de-identified subject ID, COVID-19 status, age in years and sex. Where available, HLA class I and class II types were taken from metadata supplied by the sample provider and were not determined by assay-based typing.

The immunoSEQ Assay, a bias-controlled multiplex PCR, was used to amplify TCRbeta CDR3 regions from genomic DNA. As for the original processing: The number of nucleated cells in each sample was estimated from the amplification of reference gene primers within the assay. To quantify the absolute abundance of each unique TCRbeta CDR3 rearrangement, sequence reads were collapsed and filtered. For each sample, productive Simpson clonality was calculated as the square root of Simpson's diversity index over productive rearrangements. TCRdb provides this immuneACCESS table in a form limited to in-frame rearrangements. Some clones are lacking; in checked studies, under half of them reflect an unresolved V gene, and why the rest are absent is not known. V and J calls and clone size follow that table, whereas D and trimming were derived from the DNA. The sample table holds 220,000 or so clones, of which more than 70% were seen once. The ten largest account for approximately 3.8% of the sample.

The study at large found these results: How much clinical and demographic metadata was included differed by source and by participant, and the metadata was provided uncurated.

Whole blood was collected in K2EDTA tubes by collaborating institutions according to the institutions' own protocols. For TCRbeta analysis, collaborators shipped samples as frozen whole blood, isolated PBMCs, or DNA extracted from either of those sample types. Trimming takes 5 bases off V and 5 bases off J; junction bases not matched to a gene: 3. The CDR3, from cysteine to phenylalanine, totals 13 residues. Of the read, only the CDR3 DNA is kept; its 39 bases are in frame from base 1. Reading the germline V gene gives CDR1 SGHTA and CDR2 FQGTGA. With respect to this clone: Its antigen is not yet known. Per-base quality was not reported, and no clone a single base away is much larger than it. The sample has other DNA sequences that encode this CDR3 too.

This receptor was obtained from an elderly woman with acute or convalescent COVID-19. What was sequenced was peripheral blood. Here the chain combines TRBV7-3 and TRBJ2-1, with TRBD1 matching 7 junction bases. The CDR3: CASSPDRNNEQFF. The DNA sequence is TGTGCCAGCAGCCCGGACAGGAACAATGAGCAGTTCTTC.